Sequencing of this T cell receptor (beta chain) was carried out in a study of blood T cell repertoires in COVID-19. Looking at the study overall: Samples came from the United States, Italy and Spain, spanning acute and convalescent COVID-19. Sources were T cells, B-cell-depleted T cells, or PBMCs; the material itself was cDNA or gDNA.

V gave up 5 bases and J gave up 5 bases, with 4 bases separating them. This CDR3 spans 11 amino acids. Looked up from germline, CDR1 is MDHEN and CDR2 is SYDVKM. Authors' data handling: Cell counts per sample came from amplifying reference gene primers. Sequenced by immunoSEQ multiplex PCR; TCRdb stores in-frame clones only, minus some. Clonal size and the V and J genes are those of that table, whereas D and trimming came from the DNA. The sample lists about 270,000 clones, around four fifths occurring once. The rearrangement uses TRBV28 and TRBJ1-3; the D is unclear. The clonotype originates from a woman aged 50 to 65 who had recovered from COVID-19. Input material: peripheral blood. This chain's CDR3 is CASSLRNTIYF. The CDR3 region has the DNA TGTGCCAGCAGTCTCCGAAACACCATATATTTT. Full variable domain (outside the CDR3, taken from reference TRBV28 and TRBJ1-3): DVKVTQSSRYLVKRTGEKVFLECVQDMDHENMFWYRQDPGLGLRLIYFSYDVKMKEKGDIPEGYSVSREKKERFSLILESASTNQTSMYLCASSLRNTIYFGEGSWLTVV.